Following are 3 T cell receptor beta chains from one sample sequenced in a study of blood T cell repertoires in COVID-19. The method was immunoSEQ multiplex PCR; TCRdb's version includes in-frame clones alone and lacks a portion of them. The table records about 200,000 clones, approximately 80% of them present only once. The specimen was peripheral blood. The receptors here all came from a woman older than 75 with acute or convalescent COVID-19.

The chain couples TRBV6-5 to TRBJ2-2; perhaps TRBD1 as D (6 bases). Trimming pared 7 bases from V and 6 bases from J, leaving 12 bases between. The CDR3 is 13 residues long. Germline V gene data show CDR1 as MNHEY and CDR2 as SVGAGI. In DNA, the CDR3 is TGTGCCAGCAAAAGAACAGGGTCCGGGGAGCTGTTTTTT. It codes for CASKRTGSGELFF.

The chain recombines TRBV18 with TRBJ2-5; D may be TRBD1 (5 bases). The V end lost 6 bases, the J end lost 5 bases, and 16 bases lay between the germline ends. Germline V lookup: CDR1 KGHSH, CDR2 LQKENI. There are 14 residues in the CDR3. The CDR3, as DNA: TGTGCCAGCTCCGAGTGGCAGGGTGGGGAGACCCAGTACTTC. Translating gives CASSEWQGGETQYF.

This chain joins TRBV28 and TRBJ1-2; D is possibly TRBD1 (5 bases). Between the trimmed V and J ends, which lost 2 bases and 4 bases, there was a span of 8 bases. Germline V gene sequence: CDR1 MDHEN, CDR2 SYDVKM. CDR3 size: 13 residues. This CDR3 reads CASSLAGLYGYTF. In DNA form, the CDR3 reads TGTGCCAGCAGTTTAGCAGGGCTCTATGGCTACACCTTC.